These 15 T cell receptor beta chains were all obtained from the same sample, sequenced in a study of radiotherapy plus CTLA-4 blockade in lung cancer listed by TCRdb under 2018. Receptor amplification or capture employed the immunoSEQ multiplex PCR assay. TCRdb took over this immuneACCESS table, retaining in-frame rearrangements with V and J assigned. Such tables are incomplete; in checked studies, under half of the missing clones stem from an unresolved V gene, and the remainder is unexplained. The sample table records roughly 80,000 clones; 70% to 80% of these occur just once. Roughly a tenth of the sample is held by the ten biggest clonotypes. Sequencing was performed on peripheral blood, taken from a patient treated with radiotherapy plus ipilimumab. All receptors derive from a human donor with non-small cell lung cancer whose response to radiotherapy plus ipilimumab could not be evaluated.

This clone was detected a few times. The V and J genes are TRBV7-3 and TRBJ2-3; D not resolved. This CDR3 region has 12 residues. Germline lookup yields CDR1 SGHTA and CDR2 FQGTGA. V lost 6 bases to trimming and J lost 4 bases, with 8 bases between them. The CDR3 spells CASSPQADTQYF. DNA for the CDR3: TGTGCCAGCAGTCCCCAGGCAGATACGCAGTATTTT.

The V call is TRBV30, the J call TRBJ1-1; tentatively, D is TRBD1 (6 bases). The CDR3 runs to 13 residues. Trimming removed 2 bases at V and 6 bases at J, with 13 bases between. Germline loops: CDR1 GTSNPN, CDR2 SVGIG (reference sequence). In DNA, the CDR3 is TGTGCCTGGAGTCCATTCAGGGGCTCTGAAGCTTTCTTT. Protein product: CAWSPFRGSEAFF. Supplemented by reference TRBV30 and TRBJ1-1, the full variable domain reads SQTIHQWPATLVQPVGSPLSLECTVEGTSNPNLYWYRQAAGRGLQLLFYSVGIGQISSEVPQNLSASRPQDRQFILSSKKLLLSDSGFYLCAWSPFRGSEAFFGQGTRLTVV.

This sequence joins TRBV27 and TRBJ2-1; 7 nucleotides align to TRBD1. After removal of 0 bases from V and 6 bases from J, the junction contained 8 bases not matched to a gene. This CDR3 contains 16 residues. Per germline, CDR1 MNHEY and CDR2 SMNVEV (reference sequence). The CDR3 coding sequence is TGTGCCAGCAGTTTATCCTCGCTCGACAGGGTCAATGAGCAGTTCTTC. It yields the protein CASSLSSLDRVNEQFF.

CDR3 loop: CASSEWDRNYGYTF. The CDR3 bases are TGTGCCAGCAGTGAATGGGACAGGAACTATGGCTACACCTTC. This chain joins TRBV6-1 and TRBJ1-2; 8 positions match TRBD1. The CDR3 is made up of 14 amino acids. V shed 2 bases, J shed 2 bases, and the junction held 1 base outside the gene matches. Germline V CDR1 and CDR2: MNHNS, SASEGT.

The chain carries TRBV29-1 and TRBJ1-2; unclear D gene. Germline CDR1 is SQVTM and CDR2 is ANQGSEA. The CDR3 contains 12 residues. The V end lost 3 bases, the J end lost 7 bases, and 12 bases lay between the germline ends. CDR3 protein: CSVDSLVSGYTF. CDR3 nucleotide sequence: TGCAGCGTTGATAGTCTTGTGAGTGGCTACACCTTC.

This clone was counted between two and nine times. J is TRBJ1-2 and V is TRBV4-2, with TRBD1 matching over 9 bases. Germline V gene lookup returns CDR1 LGHNA and CDR2 YNFKEQ. The CDR3 spans 15 residues. J lost 4 bases, V lost 0 bases, and 3 bases had no gene match. The CDR3 nucleotides are TGTGCCAGCAGCCAAGACACAGGGGGCGGCTATGGCTACACCTTC. Translating it yields CASSQDTGGGYGYTF.

This chain joins TRBV19 and TRBJ2-1; perhaps TRBD2 as D (6 bases). Germline V CDR1 and CDR2: LNHDA, SQIVND (reference sequence). This CDR3 comprises 14 residues. V dropped 5 bases and J dropped 5 bases, with 13 bases sitting between them. CDR3 residues: CASSPGTGDNEQFF. The CDR3 bases are TGTGCCAGTAGTCCCGGGACTGGTGACAATGAGCAGTTCTTC.

This clone was recorded a few times. The genes are TRBV18 and TRBJ2-1, with D possibly matching TRBD1 (6 bases). The CDR3 sequence is 15 residues long. Germline assignment: CDR1 KGHSH and CDR2 LQKENI. V gave up 2 bases and J gave up 0 bases, with 8 bases separating them. CDR3 loop: CASSPGGGSYNEQFF. DNA of the CDR3: TGTGCCAGCTCACCAGGGGGCGGCTCCTACAATGAGCAGTTCTTC.

This clone has more than one count but fewer than ten. The chain carries TRBV10-1 and TRBJ2-7; TRBD2 matches 12 bases. V trimming: 6 bases; J trimming: 1 base; junction bases outside the gene matches: 10. The CDR3 sequence is 17 residues long. CDR1 is WNHNN and CDR2 is SYGVQD in the germline V gene (reference sequence). CDR3 sequence reads: CASSDLLAGGPSYEQYF. CDR3 nucleotide sequence: TGCGCCAGCAGCGACCTCCTAGCGGGGGGGCCGTCCTACGAGCAGTACTTC.

V is TRBV4-2 and J is TRBJ2-5; 13 bases are shared with TRBD2. The ends lost 4 bases at V and 5 bases at J; junction bases unmatched: 4. The CDR3 sequence is 15 residues long. The germline gives CDR1 LGHNA, CDR2 YNFKEQ. CDR3 loop: CASSPGLAGVETQYF. CDR3 nucleotides: TGTGCCAGCAGCCCTGGACTAGCGGGGGTGGAGACCCAGTACTTC.

In this sample, this clone turned up once. The chain combines TRBV9 with TRBJ2-7, with TRBD2 identical over 8 bases. The ends lost 4 bases at V and 3 bases at J; junction bases unmatched: 12. Germline CDR1 and CDR2: SGDLS and YYNGEE. The CDR3 sequence is 16 residues long. The CDR3 loop is CASSPLLSGGLYEQYF. In DNA form, the CDR3 reads TGTGCCAGCAGCCCCCTCTTGTCGGGGGGGCTCTACGAGCAGTACTTC.

This chain links TRBV9 with TRBJ1-1; D unresolved. Germline V gene sequence: CDR1 SGDLS, CDR2 YYNGEE. CDR3 length: 15 amino acids. V lost 0 bases to trimming and J lost 4 bases, with 13 bases between them. In DNA, the CDR3 is TGTGCCAGCAGCGTAGCTCAGGCCGCGGGCACTGAAGCTTTCTTT. As protein: CASSVAQAAGTEAFF.

This sequence joins TRBV23-1 and TRBJ1-5; possible D gene TRBD1, 5 bases. TRBV23-1 qualifies as an ORF whose function is uncertain. CDR3 size: 16 residues. The V gene lost 3 bases and the J gene lost 0 bases, with 12 bases spanning the gap. As DNA, the CDR3 is TGCGCCAGCAGTCAGGGGCAGCTTCATAGCAATCAGCCCCAGCATTTT. This sequence encodes CASSQGQLHSNQPQHF.

V gene TRBV28 combines with J gene TRBJ2-1, with TRBD2 identical over 7 bases. V gave up 6 bases and J gave up 3 bases; unmatched junction bases: 23. The CDR3 extends over 20 amino acids. CDR1 is MDHEN and CDR2 is SYDVKM in the germline V gene. This CDR3 reads CASSPREGLGLVLNYNEQFF. The CDR3, as DNA: TGTGCCAGCAGCCCAAGGGAGGGTCTCGGGTTAGTCCTTAACTACAATGAGCAGTTCTTC.

V is TRBV27 and J is TRBJ1-4; 11 bases fit TRBD1. This CDR3 is built from 16 residues. The V and J ends lost 5 bases and 7 bases, in that order; junction bases with no gene match: 9. In germline, CDR1 is MNHEY, CDR2 SMNVEV (reference sequence). CDR3 region: CASSRDRGFVGEKLFF. The CDR3 DNA is TGTGCCAGCAGTAGGGACAGGGGGTTCGTAGGTGAAAAACTGTTTTTT.